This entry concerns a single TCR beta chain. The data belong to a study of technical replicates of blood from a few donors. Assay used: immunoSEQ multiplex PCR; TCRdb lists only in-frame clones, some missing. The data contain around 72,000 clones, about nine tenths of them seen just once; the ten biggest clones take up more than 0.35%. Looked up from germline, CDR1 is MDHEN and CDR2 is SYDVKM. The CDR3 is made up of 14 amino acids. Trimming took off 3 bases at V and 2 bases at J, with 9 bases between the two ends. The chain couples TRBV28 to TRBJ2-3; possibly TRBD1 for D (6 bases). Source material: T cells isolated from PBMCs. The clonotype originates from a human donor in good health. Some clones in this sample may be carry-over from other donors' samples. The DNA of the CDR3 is TGTGCCAGCAGTTTTAGGGGGATCACAGATACGCAGTATTTT. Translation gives CASSFRGITDTQYF.